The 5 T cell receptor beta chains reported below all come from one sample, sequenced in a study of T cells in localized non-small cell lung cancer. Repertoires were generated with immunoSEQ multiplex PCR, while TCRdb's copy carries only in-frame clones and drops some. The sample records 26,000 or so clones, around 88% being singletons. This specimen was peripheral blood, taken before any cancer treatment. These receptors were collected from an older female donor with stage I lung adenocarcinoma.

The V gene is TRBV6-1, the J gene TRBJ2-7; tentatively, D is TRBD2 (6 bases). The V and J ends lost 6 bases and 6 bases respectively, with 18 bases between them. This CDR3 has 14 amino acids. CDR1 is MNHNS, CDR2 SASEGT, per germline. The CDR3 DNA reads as TGTGCCAGCAGCCCCTCTCGCGGGGCTAGCGAGCAGTACTTC. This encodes CASSPSRGASEQYF.

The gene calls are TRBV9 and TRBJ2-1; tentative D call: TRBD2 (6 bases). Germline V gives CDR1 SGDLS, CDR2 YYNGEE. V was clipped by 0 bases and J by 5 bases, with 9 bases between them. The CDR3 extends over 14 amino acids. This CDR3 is CASSVGLVNNEQFF. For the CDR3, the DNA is TGTGCCAGCAGCGTAGGACTAGTTAACAATGAGCAGTTCTTC.

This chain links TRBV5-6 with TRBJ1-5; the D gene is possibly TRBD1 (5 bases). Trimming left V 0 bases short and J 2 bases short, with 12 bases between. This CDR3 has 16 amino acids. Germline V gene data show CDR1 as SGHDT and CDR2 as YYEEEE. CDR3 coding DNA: TGTGCCAGCAGCTTGGCAGGGTCATCTCGCAATCAGCCCCAGCATTTT. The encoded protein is CASSLAGSSRNQPQHF.

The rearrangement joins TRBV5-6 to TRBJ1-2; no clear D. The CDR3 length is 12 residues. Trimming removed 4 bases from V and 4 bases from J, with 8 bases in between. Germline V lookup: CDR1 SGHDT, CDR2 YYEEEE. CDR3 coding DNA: TGTGCCAGCAGCCCTTCGGGCTATGGCTACACCTTC. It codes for CASSPSGYGYTF.

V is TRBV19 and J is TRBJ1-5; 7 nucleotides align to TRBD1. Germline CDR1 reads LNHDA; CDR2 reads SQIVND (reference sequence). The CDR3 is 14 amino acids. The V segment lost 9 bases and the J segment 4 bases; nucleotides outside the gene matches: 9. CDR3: CASRQRGPNQPQHF. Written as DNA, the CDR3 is TGTGCCAGCCGACAGAGGGGGCCTAATCAGCCCCAGCATTTT.